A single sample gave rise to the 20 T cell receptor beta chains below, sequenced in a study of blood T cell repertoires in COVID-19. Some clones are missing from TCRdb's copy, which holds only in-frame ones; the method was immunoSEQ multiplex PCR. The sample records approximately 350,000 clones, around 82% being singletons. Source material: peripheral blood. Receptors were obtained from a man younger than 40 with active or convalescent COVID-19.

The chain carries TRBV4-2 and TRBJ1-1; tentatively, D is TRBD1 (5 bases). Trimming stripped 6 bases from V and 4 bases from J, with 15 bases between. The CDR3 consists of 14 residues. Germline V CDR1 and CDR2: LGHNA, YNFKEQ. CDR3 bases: TGTGCCAGCAGTTCCTTCGGGGGGAGCACTGAAGCTTTCTTT. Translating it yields CASSSFGGSTEAFF.

This CDR3 is CASSRTRDREQYF. DNA of the CDR3: TGTGCCAGTAGTAGAACTAGGGATCGCGAGCAGTACTTC. The chain couples TRBV19 to TRBJ2-7; D is perhaps TRBD2 (5 bases). Germline V gene sequence: CDR1 LNHDA, CDR2 SQIVND (reference sequence). The CDR3 sequence is 13 residues long. V was clipped by 4 bases and J by 6 bases, with 13 bases between them. Combining the CDR3 with reference TRBV19 and TRBJ2-7 gives the whole variable domain DGGITQSPKYLFRKEGQNVTLSCEQNLNHDAMYWYRQDPGQGLRLIYYSQIVNDFQKGDIAEGYSVSREKKESFPLTVTSAQKNPTAFYLCASSRTRDREQYFGPGTRLTVT.

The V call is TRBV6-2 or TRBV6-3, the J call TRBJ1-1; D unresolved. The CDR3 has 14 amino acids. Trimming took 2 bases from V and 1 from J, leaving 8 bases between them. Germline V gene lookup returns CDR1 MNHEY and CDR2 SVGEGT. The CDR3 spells CASSYTERNTEAFF. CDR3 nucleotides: TGTGCCAGCAGTTACACGGAGAGGAACACTGAAGCTTTCTTT.

In nucleotides, the CDR3 is TGTGCCAGCAGGGACAGGGGCGGTGGCTACACCTTC. Translation gives CASRDRGGGYTF. This chain links TRBV27 with TRBJ1-2; 9 nucleotides align to TRBD1. CDR1 and CDR2 from the germline V gene are MNHEY and SMNVEV (reference sequence). The CDR3 has 12 amino acids. Trimming took 6 bases from V and 7 from J; bases not matched to a gene: 3.

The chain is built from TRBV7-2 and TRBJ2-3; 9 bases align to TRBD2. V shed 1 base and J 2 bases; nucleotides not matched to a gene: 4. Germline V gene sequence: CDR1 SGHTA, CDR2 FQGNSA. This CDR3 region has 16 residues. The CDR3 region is CASSLGAGGFTDTQYF. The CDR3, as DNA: TGTGCCAGCAGCTTAGGCGCGGGGGGGTTCACAGATACGCAGTATTTT.

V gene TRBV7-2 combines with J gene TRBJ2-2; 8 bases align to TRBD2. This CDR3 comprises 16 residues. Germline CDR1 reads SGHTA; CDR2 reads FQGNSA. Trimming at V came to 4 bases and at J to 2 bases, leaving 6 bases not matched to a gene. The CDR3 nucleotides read TGTGCCAGCAGCTCGGGAGGGACGGTTAACACCGGGGAGCTGTTTTTT. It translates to CASSSGGTVNTGELFF.

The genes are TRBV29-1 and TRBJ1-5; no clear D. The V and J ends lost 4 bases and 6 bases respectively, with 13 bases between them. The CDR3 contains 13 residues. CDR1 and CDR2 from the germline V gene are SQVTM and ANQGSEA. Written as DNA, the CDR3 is TGCAGCGTTGTGGCGACTATGAGTCAGCCCCAGCATTTT. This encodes CSVVATMSQPQHF. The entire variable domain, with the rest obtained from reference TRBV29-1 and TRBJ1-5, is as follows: SAVISQKPSRDICQRGTSLTIQCQVDSQVTMMFWYRQQPGQSLTLIATANQGSEATYESGFVIDKFPISRPNLTFSTLTVSNMSPEDSSIYLCSVVATMSQPQHFGDGTRLSIL.

The CDR3 loop reads CASSQVDRGNSPLHF. CDR3 bases: TGTGCCAGCAGCCAAGTTGACAGGGGTAATTCACCCCTCCACTTT. V usage is TRBV3-1 (or the pseudogene TRBV3-2) and J usage is TRBJ1-6; 8 nucleotides line up with TRBD1. The CDR3 has 15 amino acids. The V gene end was trimmed by 1 base and the J gene end by 6 bases; junction bases not matched to a gene: 2. Germline V gene sequence: CDR1 LGHDT, CDR2 YNNKEL (reference sequence).

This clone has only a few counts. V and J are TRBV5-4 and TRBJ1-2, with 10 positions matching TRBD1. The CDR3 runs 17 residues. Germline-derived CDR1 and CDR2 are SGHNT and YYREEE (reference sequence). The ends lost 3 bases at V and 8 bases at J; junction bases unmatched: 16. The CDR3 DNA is TGTGCCAGCAGCTCTCCGGGACAGGGGAAGGGCCTAGGGGGCTACACCTTC. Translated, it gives CASSSPGQGKGLGGYTF.

CDR3 sequence: CASRSAAGGPSPSYEQYF. The CDR3 DNA is TGTGCCAGTAGATCCGCAGCAGGGGGACCCTCACCCTCCTACGAGCAGTACTTC. This chain links TRBV19 with TRBJ2-7, with 7 bases aligning to TRBD1. The CDR3 consists of 18 residues. V gave up 6 bases and J gave up 0 bases; unmatched junction bases: 17. Germline V gene lookup returns CDR1 LNHDA and CDR2 SQIVND (reference sequence).

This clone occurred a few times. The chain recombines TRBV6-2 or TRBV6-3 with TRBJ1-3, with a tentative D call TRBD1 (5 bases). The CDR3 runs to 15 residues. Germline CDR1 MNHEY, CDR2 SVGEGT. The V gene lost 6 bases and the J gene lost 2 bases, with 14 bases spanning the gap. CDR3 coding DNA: TGTGCCAGCAGCTCCGGACATGTCCCTGGAAACACCATATATTTT. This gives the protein CASSSGHVPGNTIYF.

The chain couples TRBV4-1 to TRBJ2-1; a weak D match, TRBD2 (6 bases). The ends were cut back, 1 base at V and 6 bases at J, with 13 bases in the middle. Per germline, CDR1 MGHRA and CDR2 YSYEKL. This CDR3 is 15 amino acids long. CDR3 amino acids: CASSQVPGAPNEQFF. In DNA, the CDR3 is TGCGCCAGCAGCCAAGTACCGGGAGCCCCCAATGAGCAGTTCTTC.

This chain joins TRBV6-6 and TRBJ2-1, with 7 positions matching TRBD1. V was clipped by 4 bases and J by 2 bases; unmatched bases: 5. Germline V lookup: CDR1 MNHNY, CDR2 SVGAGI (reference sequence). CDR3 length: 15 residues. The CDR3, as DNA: TGTGCCAGCAGTTTAAACAGGGGTGCCTACAATGAGCAGTTCTTC. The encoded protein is CASSLNRGAYNEQFF.

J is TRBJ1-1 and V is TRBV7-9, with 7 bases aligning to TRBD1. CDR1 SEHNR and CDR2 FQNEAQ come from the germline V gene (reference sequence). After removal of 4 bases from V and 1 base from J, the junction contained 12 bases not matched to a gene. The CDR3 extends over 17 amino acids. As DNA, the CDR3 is TGTGCCAGCAGCTCCCTGGGTAGACAGGGCCGGAACACTGAAGCTTTCTTT. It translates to CASSSLGRQGRNTEAFF.

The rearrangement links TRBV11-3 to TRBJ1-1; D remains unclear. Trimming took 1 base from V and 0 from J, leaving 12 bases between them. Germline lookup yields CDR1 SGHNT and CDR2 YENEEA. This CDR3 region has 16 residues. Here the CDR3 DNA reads TGTGCCAGCAGCTTAGGGGCAGGTTGGTTGAACACTGAAGCTTTCTTT. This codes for CASSLGAGWLNTEAFF.

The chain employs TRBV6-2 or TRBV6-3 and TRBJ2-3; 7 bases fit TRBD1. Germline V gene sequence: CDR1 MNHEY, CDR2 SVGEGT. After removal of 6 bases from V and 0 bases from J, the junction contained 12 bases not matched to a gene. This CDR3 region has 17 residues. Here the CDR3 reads CASSPRTGRRSTDTQYF. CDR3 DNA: TGTGCCAGCAGCCCTAGGACAGGTAGAAGAAGCACAGATACGCAGTATTTT.

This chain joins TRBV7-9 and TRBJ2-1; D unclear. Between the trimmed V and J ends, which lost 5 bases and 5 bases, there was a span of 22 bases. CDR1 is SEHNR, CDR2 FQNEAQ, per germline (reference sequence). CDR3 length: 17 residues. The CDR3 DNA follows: TGTGCCAGCAGCCCCCGACGGGTGCCTCTCCGTAACAATGAGCAGTTCTTC. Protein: CASSPRRVPLRNNEQFF. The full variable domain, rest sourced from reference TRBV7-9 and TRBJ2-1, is DTGVSQNPRHKITKRGQNVTFRCDPISEHNRLYWYRQTLGQGPEFLTYFQNEAQLEKSRLLSDRFSAERPKGSFSTLEIQRTEQGDSAMYLCASSPRRVPLRNNEQFFGPGTRLTVL.

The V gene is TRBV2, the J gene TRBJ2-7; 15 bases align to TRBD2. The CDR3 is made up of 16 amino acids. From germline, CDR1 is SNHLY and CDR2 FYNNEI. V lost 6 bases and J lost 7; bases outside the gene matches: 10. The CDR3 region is CASSPGLAGGGLEQYF. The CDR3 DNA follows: TGTGCCAGCAGCCCGGGACTAGCGGGAGGAGGTTTGGAGCAGTACTTC.

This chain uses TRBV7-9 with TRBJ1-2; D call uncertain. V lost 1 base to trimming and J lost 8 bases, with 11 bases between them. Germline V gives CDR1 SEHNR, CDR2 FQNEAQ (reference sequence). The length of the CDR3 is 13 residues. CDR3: CASSLDTQKGYTF. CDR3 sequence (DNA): TGTGCCAGCAGCTTAGATACGCAGAAGGGCTACACCTTC. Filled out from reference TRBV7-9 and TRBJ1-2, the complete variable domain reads DTGVSQNPRHKITKRGQNVTFRCDPISEHNRLYWYRQTLGQGPEFLTYFQNEAQLEKSRLLSDRFSAERPKGSFSTLEIQRTEQGDSAMYLCASSLDTQKGYTFGSGTRLTVV.

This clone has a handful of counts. The CDR3 protein is CAWSPQGTGYTF. The CDR3 bases are TGTGCCTGGAGTCCCCAGGGAACCGGCTACACCTTC. The chain joins TRBV30 to TRBJ1-2, with TRBD1 as a possible D gene (5 bases). The CDR3 spans 12 residues. The germline V gene encodes CDR1 GTSNPN and CDR2 SVGIG (reference sequence). Trimming left V 2 bases short and J 8 bases short, with 12 bases between.